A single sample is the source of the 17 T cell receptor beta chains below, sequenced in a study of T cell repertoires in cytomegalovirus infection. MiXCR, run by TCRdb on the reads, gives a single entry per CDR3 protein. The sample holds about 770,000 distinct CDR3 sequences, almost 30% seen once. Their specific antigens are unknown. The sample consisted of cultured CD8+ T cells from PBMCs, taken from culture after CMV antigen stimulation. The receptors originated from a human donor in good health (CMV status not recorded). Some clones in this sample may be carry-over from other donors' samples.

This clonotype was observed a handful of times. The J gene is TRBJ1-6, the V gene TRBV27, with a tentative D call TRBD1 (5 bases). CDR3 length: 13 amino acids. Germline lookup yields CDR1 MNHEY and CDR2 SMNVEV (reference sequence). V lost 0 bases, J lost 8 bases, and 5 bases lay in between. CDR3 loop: CASSLSTDSPLHF. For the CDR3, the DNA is TGTGCCAGCAGTTTATCGACAGATTCACCCCTCCACTTT.

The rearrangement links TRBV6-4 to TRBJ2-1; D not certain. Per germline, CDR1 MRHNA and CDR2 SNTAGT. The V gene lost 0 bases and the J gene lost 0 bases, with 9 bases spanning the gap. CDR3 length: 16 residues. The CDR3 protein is CASSDSTSDSYNEQFF. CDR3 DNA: TGTGCCAGCAGTGACTCGACGTCAGACTCCTACAATGAGCAGTTCTTC.

This CDR3 is CASSVGGYRGQFF. The CDR3 nucleotides are TGTGCCAGCAGTGTTGGGGGCTATAGGGGACAGTTCTTC. The chain carries TRBV25-1 and TRBJ2-1; the D gene is possibly TRBD1 (6 bases). This CDR3 contains 13 residues. In germline, CDR1 is MGHDK, CDR2 SYGVNS. Trimming left V 4 bases short and J 13 bases short, with 17 bases between. Combining the CDR3 with reference TRBV25-1 and TRBJ2-1 gives the whole variable domain EADIYQTPRYLVIGTGKKITLECSQTMGHDKMYWYQQDPGMELHLIHYSYGVNSTEKGDLSSESTVSRIRTEHFPLTLESARPSHTSQYLCASSVGGYRGQFFGPGTRLTVL.

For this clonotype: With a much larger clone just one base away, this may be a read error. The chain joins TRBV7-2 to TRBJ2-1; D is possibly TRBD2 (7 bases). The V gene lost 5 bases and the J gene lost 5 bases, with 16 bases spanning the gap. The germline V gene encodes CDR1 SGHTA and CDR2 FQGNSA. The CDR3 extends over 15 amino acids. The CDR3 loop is CASSPEGGAHNEQFF. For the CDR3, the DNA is TGTGCCAGCAGCCCCGAGGGGGGGGCCCACAATGAGCAGTTCTTC.

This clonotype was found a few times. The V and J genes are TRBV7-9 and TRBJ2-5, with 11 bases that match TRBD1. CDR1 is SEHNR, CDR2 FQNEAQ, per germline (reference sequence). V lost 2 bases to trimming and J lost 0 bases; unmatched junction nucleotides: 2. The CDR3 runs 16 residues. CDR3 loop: CASSLRDRGDQETQYF. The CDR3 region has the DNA TGTGCCAGCAGCTTACGGGACAGGGGGGACCAAGAGACCCAGTACTTC.

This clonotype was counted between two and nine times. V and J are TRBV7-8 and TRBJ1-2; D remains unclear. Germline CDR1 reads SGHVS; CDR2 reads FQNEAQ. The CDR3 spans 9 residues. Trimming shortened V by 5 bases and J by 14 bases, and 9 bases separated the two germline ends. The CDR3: CASSPSITF. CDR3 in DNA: TGTGCCAGCAGCCCAAGCATTACCTTC. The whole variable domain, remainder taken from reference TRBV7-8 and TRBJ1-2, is GAGVSQSPRYKVAKRGQDVALRCDPISGHVSLFWYQQALGQGPEFLTYFQNEAQLDKSGLPSDRFFAERPEGSVSTLKIQRTQQEDSAVYLCASSPSITFGSGTRLTVV.

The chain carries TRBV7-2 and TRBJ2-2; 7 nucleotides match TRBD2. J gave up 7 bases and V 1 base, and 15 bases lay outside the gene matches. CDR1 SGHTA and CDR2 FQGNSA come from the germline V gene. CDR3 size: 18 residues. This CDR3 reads CTSSLVPAGGGVFGELFF. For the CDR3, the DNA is TGTACCAGCAGCTTAGTTCCGGCCGGCGGGGGAGTATTCGGGGAGCTGTTTTTT.

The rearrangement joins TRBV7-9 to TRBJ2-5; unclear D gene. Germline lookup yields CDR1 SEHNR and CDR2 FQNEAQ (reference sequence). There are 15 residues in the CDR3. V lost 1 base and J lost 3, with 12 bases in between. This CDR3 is CASSLVALLKETQYF. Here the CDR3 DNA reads TGTGCCAGCAGCTTAGTGGCACTTTTAAAAGAGACCCAGTACTTC.

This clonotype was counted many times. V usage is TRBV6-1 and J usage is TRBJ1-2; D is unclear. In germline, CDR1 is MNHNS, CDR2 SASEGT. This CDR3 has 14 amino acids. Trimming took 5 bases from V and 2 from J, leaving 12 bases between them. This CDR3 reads CASSSKVENYGYTF. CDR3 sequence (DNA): TGTGCCAGCAGTTCGAAGGTGGAAAACTATGGCTACACCTTC.

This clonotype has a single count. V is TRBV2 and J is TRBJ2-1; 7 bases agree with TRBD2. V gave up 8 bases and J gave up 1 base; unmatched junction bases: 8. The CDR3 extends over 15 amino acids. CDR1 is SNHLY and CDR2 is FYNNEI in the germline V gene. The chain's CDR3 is CASPERGPSYNEQFF. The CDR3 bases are TGTGCCAGCCCAGAGCGGGGCCCATCCTACAATGAGCAGTTCTTC. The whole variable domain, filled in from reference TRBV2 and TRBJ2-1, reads EPEVTQTPSHQVTQMGQEVILRCVPISNHLYFYWYRQILGQKVEFLVSFYNNEISEKSEIFDDQFSVERPDGSNFTLKIRSTKLEDSAMYFCASPERGPSYNEQFFGPGTRLTVL.

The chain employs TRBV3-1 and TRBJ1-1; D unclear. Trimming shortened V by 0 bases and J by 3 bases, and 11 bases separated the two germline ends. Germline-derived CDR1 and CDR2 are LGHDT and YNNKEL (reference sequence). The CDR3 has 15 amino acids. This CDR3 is CASSQDIGMDTEAFF. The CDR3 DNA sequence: TGTGCCAGCAGCCAAGATATCGGGATGGACACTGAAGCTTTCTTT.

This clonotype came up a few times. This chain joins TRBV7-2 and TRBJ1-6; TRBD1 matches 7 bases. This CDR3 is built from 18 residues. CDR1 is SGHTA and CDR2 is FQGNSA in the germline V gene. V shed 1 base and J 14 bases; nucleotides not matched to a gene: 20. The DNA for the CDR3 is TGTGCCAGCAGCTTAGTAGGGGGGCGGAGGGGGCCTGAGGGGACCCTCCACTTT. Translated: CASSLVGGRRGPEGTLHF.

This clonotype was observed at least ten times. The CDR3 nucleotides read TGTGCCAGCAGCTTACTTGAAGATACGCAGTATTTT. It specifies CASSLLEDTQYF. The chain employs TRBV7-9 and TRBJ2-3; the D is unclear. V was trimmed by 2 bases and J by 5 bases, leaving 5 bases between them. The CDR3 totals 12 residues. Germline-derived CDR1 and CDR2 are SEHNR and FQNEAQ (reference sequence).

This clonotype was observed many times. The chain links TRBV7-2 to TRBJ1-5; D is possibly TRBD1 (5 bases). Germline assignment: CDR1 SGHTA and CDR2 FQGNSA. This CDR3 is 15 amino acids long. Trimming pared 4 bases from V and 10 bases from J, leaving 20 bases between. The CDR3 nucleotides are TGTGCCAGCAGCTCAGCGGGGGGTTCCCAGGGACCCCAGCATTTT. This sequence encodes CASSSAGGSQGPQHF.

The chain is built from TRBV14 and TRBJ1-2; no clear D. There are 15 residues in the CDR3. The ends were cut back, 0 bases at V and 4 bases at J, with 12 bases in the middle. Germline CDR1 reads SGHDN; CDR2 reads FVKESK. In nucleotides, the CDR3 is TGTGCCAGCAGCCAAGATCTGCGGGTTCTCTATGGCTACACCTTC. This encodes CASSQDLRVLYGYTF.

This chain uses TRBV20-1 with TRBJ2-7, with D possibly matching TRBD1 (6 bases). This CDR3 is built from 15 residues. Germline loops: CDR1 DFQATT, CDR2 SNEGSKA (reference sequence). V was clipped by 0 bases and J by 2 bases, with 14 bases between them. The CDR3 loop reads CSARDPNRATYEQYF. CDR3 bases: TGCAGTGCTAGAGATCCGAACAGGGCCACCTACGAGCAGTACTTC.

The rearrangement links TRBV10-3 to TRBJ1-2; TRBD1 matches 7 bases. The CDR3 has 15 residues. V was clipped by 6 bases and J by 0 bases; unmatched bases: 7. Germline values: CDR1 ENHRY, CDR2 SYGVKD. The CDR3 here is CAIRTGTEANYGYTF. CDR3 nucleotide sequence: TGTGCCATCAGGACCGGGACAGAAGCTAACTATGGCTACACCTTC.